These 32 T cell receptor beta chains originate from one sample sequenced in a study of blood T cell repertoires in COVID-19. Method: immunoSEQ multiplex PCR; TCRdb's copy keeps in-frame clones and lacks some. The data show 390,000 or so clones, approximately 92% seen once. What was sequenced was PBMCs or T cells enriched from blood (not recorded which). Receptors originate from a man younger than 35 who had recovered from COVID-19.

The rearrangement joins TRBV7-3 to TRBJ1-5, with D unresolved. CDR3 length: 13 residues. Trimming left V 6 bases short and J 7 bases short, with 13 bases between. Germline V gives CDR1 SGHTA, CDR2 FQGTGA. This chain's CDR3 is CASRNKRGQPQHF. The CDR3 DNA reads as TGTGCCAGCAGGAATAAACGGGGACAGCCCCAGCATTTT.

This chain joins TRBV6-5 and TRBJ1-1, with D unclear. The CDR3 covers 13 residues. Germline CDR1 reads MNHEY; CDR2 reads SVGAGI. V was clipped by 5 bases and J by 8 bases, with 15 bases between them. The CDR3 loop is CASSKPGGLEAFF. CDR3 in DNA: TGTGCCAGCAGTAAACCCGGCGGATTAGAAGCTTTCTTT.

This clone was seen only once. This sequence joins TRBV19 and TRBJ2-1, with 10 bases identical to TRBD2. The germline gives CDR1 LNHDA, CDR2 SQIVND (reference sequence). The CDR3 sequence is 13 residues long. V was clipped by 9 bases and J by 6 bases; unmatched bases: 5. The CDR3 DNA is TGTGCCAGCGCCGGGACTAGCGTCAATGAGCAGTTCTTC. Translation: CASAGTSVNEQFF.

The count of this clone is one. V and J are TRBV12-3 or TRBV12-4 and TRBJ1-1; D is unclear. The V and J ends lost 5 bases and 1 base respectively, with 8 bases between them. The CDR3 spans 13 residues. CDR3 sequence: CASSLTKNTEAFF. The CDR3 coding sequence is TGTGCCAGCAGTCTAACGAAGAACACTGAAGCTTTCTTT.

CDR3 in amino acids: CASSGTGGNQPQHF. DNA for the CDR3: TGCGCCAGCAGTGGGACGGGAGGCAATCAGCCCCAGCATTTT. The rearrangement links TRBV10-2 to TRBJ1-5; D is uncertain. Trimming cost V 4 bases and J 2 bases, with 9 bases left between them. The CDR3 has 14 amino acids. Germline CDR1 and CDR2: WSHSY and SAAADI.

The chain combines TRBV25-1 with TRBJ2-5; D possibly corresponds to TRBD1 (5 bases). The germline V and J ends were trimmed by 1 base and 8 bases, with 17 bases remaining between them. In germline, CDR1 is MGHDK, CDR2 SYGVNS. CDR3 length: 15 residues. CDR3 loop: CASSESGLGMETQYF. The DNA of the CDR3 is TGTGCCAGCAGTGAATCAGGGTTAGGAATGGAAACCCAGTACTTC.

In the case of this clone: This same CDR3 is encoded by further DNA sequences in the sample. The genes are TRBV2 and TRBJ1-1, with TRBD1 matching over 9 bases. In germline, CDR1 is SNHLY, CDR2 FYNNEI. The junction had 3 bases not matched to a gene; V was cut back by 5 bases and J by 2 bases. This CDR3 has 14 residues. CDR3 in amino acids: CASSSGQGNTEAFF. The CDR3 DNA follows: TGTGCCAGCAGTTCGGGACAGGGCAACACTGAAGCTTTCTTT.

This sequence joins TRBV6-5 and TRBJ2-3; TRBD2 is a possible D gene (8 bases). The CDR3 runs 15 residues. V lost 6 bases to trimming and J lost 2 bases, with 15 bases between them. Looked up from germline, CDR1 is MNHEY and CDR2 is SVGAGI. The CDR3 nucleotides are TGTGCCAGCAGATCGGGGGGGACAGACACAGATACGCAGTATTTT. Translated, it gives CASRSGGTDTDTQYF.

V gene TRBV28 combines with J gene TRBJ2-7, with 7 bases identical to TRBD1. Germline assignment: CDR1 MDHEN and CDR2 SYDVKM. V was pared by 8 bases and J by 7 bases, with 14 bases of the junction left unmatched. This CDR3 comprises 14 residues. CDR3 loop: CASLGQPSLLEQYF. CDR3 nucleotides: TGTGCCAGCTTGGGACAGCCATCCCTGTTGGAGCAGTACTTC.

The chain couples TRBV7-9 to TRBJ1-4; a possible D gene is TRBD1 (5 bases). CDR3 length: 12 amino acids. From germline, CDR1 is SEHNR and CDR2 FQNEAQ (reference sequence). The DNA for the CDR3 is TGTGCGGGGGGGGCAACTAATGAAAAACTGTTTTTT. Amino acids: CAGGATNEKLFF.

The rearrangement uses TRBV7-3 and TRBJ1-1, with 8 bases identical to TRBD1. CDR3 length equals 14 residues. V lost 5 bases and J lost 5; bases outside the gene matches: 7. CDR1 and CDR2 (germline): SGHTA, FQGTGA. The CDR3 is CASSAQGGLTEAFF. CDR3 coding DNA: TGTGCCAGCAGCGCACAGGGGGGACTTACTGAAGCTTTCTTT. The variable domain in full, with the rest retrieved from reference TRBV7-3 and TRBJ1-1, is GAGVSQTPSNKVTEKGKYVELRCDPISGHTALYWYRQSLGQGPEFLIYFQGTGAADDSGLPNDRFFAVRPEGSVSTLKIQRTERGDSAVYLCASSAQGGLTEAFFGQGTRLTVV.

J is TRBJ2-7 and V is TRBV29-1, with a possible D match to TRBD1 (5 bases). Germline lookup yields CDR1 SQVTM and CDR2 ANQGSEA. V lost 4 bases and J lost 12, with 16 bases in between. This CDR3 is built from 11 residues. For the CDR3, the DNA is TGCAGCGTTGGGTCTGTGGGGCCGGCGTACTTC. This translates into CSVGSVGPAYF.

In DNA form, the CDR3 reads TGTGCCAGTGAGCCTGACAGGGGCAAGAACACTGAAGCTTTCTTT. Amino acid sequence: CASEPDRGKNTEAFF. The V gene is TRBV19, the J gene TRBJ1-1, with 8 bases aligning to TRBD1. CDR3 length: 15 residues. Trimming at V came to 8 bases and at J to 1 base, leaving 9 bases not matched to a gene. In germline, CDR1 is LNHDA, CDR2 SQIVND (reference sequence).

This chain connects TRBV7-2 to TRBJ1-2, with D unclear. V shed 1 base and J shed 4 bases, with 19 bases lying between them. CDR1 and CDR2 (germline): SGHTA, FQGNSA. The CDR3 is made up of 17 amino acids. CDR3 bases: TGTGCCAGCAGCTTAGTAGGTGGTAGAGGAGGATTCTATGGCTACACCTTC. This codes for CASSLVGGRGGFYGYTF. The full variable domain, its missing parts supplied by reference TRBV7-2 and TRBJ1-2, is GAGVSQSPSNKVTEKGKDVELRCDPISGHTALYWYRQSLGQGLEFLIYFQGNSAPDKSGLPSDRFSAERTGGSVSTLTIQRTQQEDSAVYLCASSLVGGRGGFYGYTFGSGTRLTVV.

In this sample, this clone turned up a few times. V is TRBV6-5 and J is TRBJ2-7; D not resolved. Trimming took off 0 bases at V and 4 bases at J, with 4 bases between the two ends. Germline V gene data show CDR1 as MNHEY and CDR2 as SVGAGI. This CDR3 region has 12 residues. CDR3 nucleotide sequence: TGTGCCAGCAGTTACTCGTCGTACGAGCAGTACTTC. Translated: CASSYSSYEQYF.

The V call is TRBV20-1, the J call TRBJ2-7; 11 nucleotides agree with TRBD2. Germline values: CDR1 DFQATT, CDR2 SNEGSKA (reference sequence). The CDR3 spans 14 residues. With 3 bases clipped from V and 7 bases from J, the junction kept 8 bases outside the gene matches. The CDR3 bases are TGCAGTGCTAGTAGCGGGAGGGTAACGGGAGAGCAGTACTTC. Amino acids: CSASSGRVTGEQYF.

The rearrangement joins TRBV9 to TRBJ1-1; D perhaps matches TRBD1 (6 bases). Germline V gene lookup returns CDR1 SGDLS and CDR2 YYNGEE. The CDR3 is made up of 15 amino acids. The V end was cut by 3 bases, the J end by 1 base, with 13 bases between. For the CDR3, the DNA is TGTGCCAGCAGCGAACCACAGGGAACGAACACTGAAGCTTTCTTT. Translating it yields CASSEPQGTNTEAFF.

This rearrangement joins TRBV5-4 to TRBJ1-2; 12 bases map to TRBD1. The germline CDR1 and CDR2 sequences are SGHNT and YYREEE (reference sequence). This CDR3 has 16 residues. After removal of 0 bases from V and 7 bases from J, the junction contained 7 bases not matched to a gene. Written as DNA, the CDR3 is TGTGCCAGCAGCTTGGCGACGGGACAGGGGGCTGTTGGCTACACCTTC. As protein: CASSLATGQGAVGYTF.

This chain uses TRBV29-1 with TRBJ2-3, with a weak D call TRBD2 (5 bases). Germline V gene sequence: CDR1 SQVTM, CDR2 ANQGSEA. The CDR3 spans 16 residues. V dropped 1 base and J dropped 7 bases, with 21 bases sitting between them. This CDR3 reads CSVEGAEAFIANTQYF. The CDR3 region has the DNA TGCAGCGTTGAAGGTGCGGAGGCGTTCATCGCCAATACGCAGTATTTT.

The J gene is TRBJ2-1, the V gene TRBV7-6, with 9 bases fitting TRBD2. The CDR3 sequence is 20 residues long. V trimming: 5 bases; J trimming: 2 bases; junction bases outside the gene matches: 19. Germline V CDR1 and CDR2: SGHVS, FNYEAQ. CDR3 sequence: CASSRTLGSGGDWAYNEQFF. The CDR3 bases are TGTGCCAGCAGCCGGACCTTGGGTAGCGGGGGAGATTGGGCCTACAATGAGCAGTTCTTC.

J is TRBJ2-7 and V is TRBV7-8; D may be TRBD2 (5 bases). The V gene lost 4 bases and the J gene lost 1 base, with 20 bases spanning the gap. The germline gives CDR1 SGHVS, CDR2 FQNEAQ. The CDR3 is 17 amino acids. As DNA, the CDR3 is TGTGCCAGCAGCTCCACACCTCCGGGGATTTTATCCTACGAGCAGTACTTC. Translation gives CASSSTPPGILSYEQYF.

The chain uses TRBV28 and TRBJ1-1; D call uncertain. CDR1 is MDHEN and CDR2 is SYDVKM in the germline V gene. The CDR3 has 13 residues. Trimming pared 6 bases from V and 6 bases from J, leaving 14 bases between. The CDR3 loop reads CASSRLGYAEAFF. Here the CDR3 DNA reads TGTGCCAGCAGCCGTCTCGGGTATGCTGAAGCTTTCTTT.

The chain's CDR3 is CASSQVGGGVFDTQYF. In nucleotides, the CDR3 is TGCGCCAGCAGCCAAGTCGGAGGGGGCGTTTTCGATACGCAGTATTTT. V gene TRBV4-1 combines with J gene TRBJ2-3, with D perhaps matching TRBD1 (7 bases). The V gene's germline CDR1 is MGHRA and CDR2 YSYEKL. The CDR3 contains 16 residues. Deletions cut 1 base from V and 6 bases from J, with 17 bases between.

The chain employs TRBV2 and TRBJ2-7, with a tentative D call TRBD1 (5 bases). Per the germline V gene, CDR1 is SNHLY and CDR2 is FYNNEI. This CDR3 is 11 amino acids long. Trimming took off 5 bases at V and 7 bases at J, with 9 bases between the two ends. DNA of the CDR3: TGTGCCAGCAGTTACGCAGGGGAGCAGTACTTC. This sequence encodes CASSYAGEQYF.

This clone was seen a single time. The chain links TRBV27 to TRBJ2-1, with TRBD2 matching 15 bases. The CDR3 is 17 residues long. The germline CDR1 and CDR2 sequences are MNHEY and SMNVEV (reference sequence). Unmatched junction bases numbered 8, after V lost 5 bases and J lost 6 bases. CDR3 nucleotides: TGTGCCAGCAGTCCCAGGACTAGCGGGGGGGCAGTCAATGAGCAGTTCTTC. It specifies CASSPRTSGGAVNEQFF.

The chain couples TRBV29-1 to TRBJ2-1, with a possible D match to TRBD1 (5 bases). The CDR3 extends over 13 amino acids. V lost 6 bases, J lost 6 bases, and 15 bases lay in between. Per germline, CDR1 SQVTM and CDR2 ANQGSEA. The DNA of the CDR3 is TGCAGCGTGGAACGGACAAAGGTCAATGAGCAGTTCTTC. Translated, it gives CSVERTKVNEQFF.

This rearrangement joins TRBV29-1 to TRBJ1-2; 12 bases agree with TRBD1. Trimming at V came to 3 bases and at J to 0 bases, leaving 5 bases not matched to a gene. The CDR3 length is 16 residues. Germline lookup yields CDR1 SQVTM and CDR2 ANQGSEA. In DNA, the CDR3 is TGCAGCGTTGACGCGGGGACAGGGGGCCCTAACTATGGCTACACCTTC. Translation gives CSVDAGTGGPNYGYTF.

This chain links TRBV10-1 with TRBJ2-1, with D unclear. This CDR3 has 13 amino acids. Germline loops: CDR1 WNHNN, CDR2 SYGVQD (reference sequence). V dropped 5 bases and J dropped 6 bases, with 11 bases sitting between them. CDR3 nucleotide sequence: TGCGCCAGCAGTAGGAGTCAACTCAATGAGCAGTTCTTC. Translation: CASSRSQLNEQFF.

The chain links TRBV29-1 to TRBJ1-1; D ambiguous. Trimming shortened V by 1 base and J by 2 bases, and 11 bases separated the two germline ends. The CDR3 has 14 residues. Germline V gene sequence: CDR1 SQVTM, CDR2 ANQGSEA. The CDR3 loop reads CSVEVFAGNTEAFF. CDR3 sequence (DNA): TGCAGCGTTGAAGTCTTCGCAGGAAACACTGAAGCTTTCTTT.

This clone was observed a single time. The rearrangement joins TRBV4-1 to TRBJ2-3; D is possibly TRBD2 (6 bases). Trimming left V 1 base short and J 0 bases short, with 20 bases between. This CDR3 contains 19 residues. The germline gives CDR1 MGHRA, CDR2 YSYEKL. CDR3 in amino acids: CASSQGDGSKVASTDTQYF. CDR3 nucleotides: TGCGCCAGCAGCCAAGGAGACGGGAGTAAGGTGGCTAGCACAGATACGCAGTATTTT.

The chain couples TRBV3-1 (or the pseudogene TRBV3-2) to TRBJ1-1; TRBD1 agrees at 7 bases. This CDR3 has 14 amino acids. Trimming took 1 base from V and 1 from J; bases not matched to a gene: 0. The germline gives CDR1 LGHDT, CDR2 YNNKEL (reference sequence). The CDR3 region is CASSQGQGNTEAFF. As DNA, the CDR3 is TGTGCCAGCAGCCAAGGACAGGGGAACACTGAAGCTTTCTTT.

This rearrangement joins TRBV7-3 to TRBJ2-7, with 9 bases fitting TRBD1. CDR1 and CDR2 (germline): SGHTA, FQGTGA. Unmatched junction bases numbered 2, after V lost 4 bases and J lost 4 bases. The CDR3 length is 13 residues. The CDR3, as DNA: TGTGCCAGCAGCTGGGGACAGGGTTACGAGCAGTACTTC. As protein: CASSWGQGYEQYF.